This note documents a single T cell receptor beta chain sequence. These data are taken from a study of T-cell memory formation after mild COVID-19. Trimming pared 4 bases from V and 7 bases from J, leaving 13 bases between. This CDR3 is built from 12 residues. Germline values: CDR1 DFQATT, CDR2 SNEGSKA (reference sequence). 5'RACE primed at constant segments yielded TCR alpha and TCR beta cDNA libraries bearing sample barcodes and UMIs. Via MiXCR, TCRdb re-called the 5' RACE reads, giving one row per CDR3 protein. The top ten clones hold approximately 2.8% of a sample with under 250,000 distinct CDR3 sequences, 10% of them seen once.

V usage is TRBV20-1 and J usage is TRBJ2-5; D gene ambiguous. The source is a man aged 18-30 years who had mild COVID-19 (a few samples of this study predate the infection). Cell type and time point are not known. Sample: PBMCs or a T cell subset sorted from them (not recorded which). The CDR3, as DNA: TGCAGTGCTACCTCGTACCTGGGGACCCAGTACTTC. Translated: CSATSYLGTQYF.